These T cell receptor beta chains were read from a single sample in a study of cytomegalovirus exposure and HLA in healthy donors. Measured with immunoSEQ multiplex PCR; TCRdb has only the in-frame clones, and not every one. The table lists about 140,000 clones, more than 80% of them singletons. Material for sequencing was PBMCs. The receptors were sampled from a woman in her thirties or forties in good health and CMV-seropositive. Each CDR3 is given with its conserved first and last residue. D genes are given only for firm matches. The listing skips clone size in some rows; elsewhere it reads once, few, many or a size class.

J,V,D,size,CDR3,DNA
TRBJ2-7,TRBV30,TRBD2,NA,CALAGLAGYEQYF,TGTGCCCTAGCGGGACTAGCGGGTTACGAGCAGTACTTC
TRBJ1-1,TRBV10-3,NA,NA,CAIRDRRSTEAFF,TGTGCCATCAGAGACAGGAGGAGCACTGAAGCTTTCTTT
TRBJ2-1,TRBV5-4,TRBD2,NA,CASSLARTSGYNEQFF,TGTGCCAGCAGCTTGGCACGGACTAGCGGGTACAATGAGCAGTTCTTC
TRBJ2-5,TRBV5-8,TRBD2,NA,CASSPGLAGARETQYF,TGTGCCAGCAGCCCCGGACTAGCGGGAGCGAGGGAAACCCAGTACTTC
TRBJ2-6,TRBV27,NA,NA,CASSLSFSGANVLTF,TGTGCCAGCAGTTTATCCTTCTCTGGGGCCAACGTCCTGACTTTC
TRBJ2-7,TRBV25-1,NA,NA,CASSEKGRGGLNSYEQYF,TGTGCCAGCAGTGAAAAGGGTCGCGGGGGCCTCAACTCCTACGAGCAGTACTTC
TRBJ1-1,TRBV6-5,NA,NA,CASSHDPGGLGAFF,TGTGCCAGCAGCCACGATCCGGGTGGGTTGGGAGCTTTCTTT
TRBJ1-4,TRBV6-5,NA,NA,CASSYTHRVEKLFF,TGTGCCAGCAGTTACACTCACAGGGTTGAAAAACTGTTTTTT
TRBJ1-2,TRBV5-4,NA,once,CASSFAAGDYGYTF,TGTGCCAGCAGCTTCGCCGCGGGGGACTATGGCTACACCTTC
TRBJ1-2,TRBV30,NA,NA,CAWSYSLAGVGYTF,TGTGCCTGGAGTTACAGCCTCGCGGGGGTCGGCTACACCTTC
TRBJ2-7,TRBV2,NA,few,CASSLYYEQYF,TGTGCCAGCAGCCTCTACTACGAGCAGTACTTC
TRBJ2-5,TRBV9,TRBD2,NA,CASSEGTSGGASGETQYF,TGTGCCAGCAGCGAGGGGACTAGCGGGGGGGCCTCTGGAGAGACCCAGTACTTC
TRBJ2-3,TRBV29-1,TRBD2,NA,CSVAPGTSTDTQYF,TGCAGCGTCGCCCCCGGGACTAGTACAGATACGCAGTATTTT
TRBJ1-2,TRBV5-4,NA,NA,CASSSTVYGYTF,TGTGCCAGCAGTTCGACAGTCTATGGCTACACCTTC
TRBJ2-6,TRBV27,NA,few,CASRSVAGPSGANVLTF,TGTGCCAGCAGGTCGGTGGCAGGGCCCTCTGGGGCCAACGTCCTGACTTTC
TRBJ1-1,TRBV30,NA,NA,CAWTGAGENTEAFF,TGTGCCTGGACCGGAGCAGGGGAGAACACTGAAGCTTTCTTT
TRBJ1-2,TRBV27,NA,NA,CASSFRANYGYTF,TGTGCCAGCAGTTTTCGAGCCAACTATGGCTACACCTTC
TRBJ2-5,TRBV23-1,NA,NA,CASSQSAPFWETQYF,TGCGCCAGCAGTCAATCAGCCCCTTTTTGGGAGACCCAGTACTTC
TRBJ2-7,TRBV29-1,TRBD1,NA,CSVRPRQGKQYF,TGCAGCGTTCGGCCGAGACAGGGGAAGCAGTACTTC
TRBJ2-3,TRBV4-1,NA,few,CASSGEGLAGTQYF,TGCGCCAGCAGCGGTGAGGGACTCGCTGGTACGCAGTATTTT
TRBJ2-1,TRBV15,NA,NA,CATSRVHYNEQFF,TGTGCCACCAGCAGAGTACACTACAATGAGCAGTTCTTC
TRBJ1-5,TRBV25-1,TRBD1,NA,CASSRSGQPNQPQHF,TGTGCCAGCAGTAGATCGGGACAGCCCAATCAGCCCCAGCATTTT
TRBJ1-2,TRBV10-1,NA,NA,CASSAGKGYGYTF,TGCGCCAGCAGTGCAGGGAAGGGCTATGGCTACACCTTC
TRBJ1-4,TRBV27,NA,NA,CASRGGLDEKLFF,TGTGCCAGCAGGGGGGGGTTGGATGAAAAACTGTTTTTT
TRBJ2-2,TRBV5-1,TRBD1,few,CASIGQGASGELFF,TGCGCCAGCATCGGGCAGGGGGCGTCCGGGGAGCTGTTTTTT
TRBJ2-1,TRBV25-1,NA,many,CASSARDSLGGYNEQFF,TGTGCCAGCAGTGCGCGGGACAGCCTTGGAGGATACAATGAGCAGTTCTTC